This is a list of T cell receptor beta chains from one sample in a study of identifying expanded T cells in peripheral blood. Clones were read by immunoSEQ multiplex PCR, and TCRdb kept only the in-frame ones, dropping some. The sample lists 85,000 to 90,000 clones; approximately 86% were seen once. The sequenced sample consisted of blood. These receptors originate from a person aged 18-70 years in good health. The CDR3 runs from the conserved cysteine through the conserved F or W. A D gene is named only where the DNA matches it firmly. Not every row has a clone size; where given, it reads once, few, many or a size class.

J gene: TRBJ2-7; V gene: TRBV7-2; clone size: -; D gene: -; CDR3 protein: CASSLSRSDGEQYF; CDR3 DNA: TGTGCCAGCAGCTTATCCCGCTCCGATGGAGAGCAGTACTTC
J gene: TRBJ1-2; V gene: TRBV4-1; clone size: -; D gene: -; CDR3 protein: CASSQVRNPGYTF; CDR3 DNA: TGCGCCAGCAGCCAAGTTAGGAATCCTGGCTACACCTTC
J gene: TRBJ1-2; V gene: TRBV7-2; clone size: -; D gene: -; CDR3 protein: CASSPQPPYGYTF; CDR3 DNA: TGTGCCAGCAGCCCTCAGCCCCCCTATGGCTACACCTTC
J gene: TRBJ2-7; V gene: TRBV7-6; clone size: -; D gene: -; CDR3 protein: CASSPGLAAEQYF; CDR3 DNA: TGTGCCAGCAGCCCGGGTTTGGCAGCCGAGCAGTACTTC
J gene: TRBJ2-5; V gene: TRBV4-3; clone size: -; D gene: -; CDR3 protein: CASSPLYRMGTETQYF; CDR3 DNA: TGCGCCAGCAGCCCCCTCTACCGCATGGGTACGGAGACCCAGTACTTC
J gene: TRBJ2-2; V gene: TRBV6-1; clone size: -; D gene: -; CDR3 protein: CASSEVPDTGELFF; CDR3 DNA: TGTGCCAGCAGTGAAGTCCCCGACACCGGGGAGCTGTTTTTT
J gene: TRBJ1-1; V gene: TRBV5-1; clone size: -; D gene: -; CDR3 protein: CASRSYVGRTEAFF; CDR3 DNA: TGCGCCAGCAGATCATACGTCGGGCGCACTGAAGCTTTCTTT
J gene: TRBJ2-7; V gene: TRBV6-5; clone size: -; D gene: TRBD1; CDR3 protein: CASSNDRDKQYF; CDR3 DNA: TGTGCCAGCTCAAATGACAGGGACAAGCAGTACTTC
J gene: TRBJ2-3; V gene: TRBV19; clone size: -; D gene: TRBD1; CDR3 protein: CASTRQGAENTQYF; CDR3 DNA: TGTGCCAGTACTCGTCAGGGGGCTGAAAATACGCAGTATTTT
J gene: TRBJ1-1; V gene: TRBV5-5; clone size: -; D gene: -; CDR3 protein: CASSLISGMNTEAFF; CDR3 DNA: TGTGCCAGCAGCTTGATTTCTGGAATGAACACTGAAGCTTTCTTT
J gene: TRBJ1-2; V gene: TRBV7-9; clone size: -; D gene: TRBD1; CDR3 protein: CASSVQGAGNYGYTF; CDR3 DNA: TGTGCCAGCAGCGTCCAGGGGGCTGGAAACTATGGCTACACCTTC
J gene: TRBJ1-6; V gene: TRBV7-2; clone size: -; D gene: -; CDR3 protein: CASSLETSAPLHF; CDR3 DNA: TGTGCCAGCAGCTTGGAGACTTCGGCCCCCCTCCACTTT
J gene: TRBJ2-7; V gene: TRBV5-6; clone size: -; D gene: TRBD1; CDR3 protein: CASSLVGRGRKRYEQYF; CDR3 DNA: TGTGCCAGCAGCTTGGTAGGCAGGGGGCGAAAGCGCTACGAGCAGTACTTC
J gene: TRBJ2-1; V gene: TRBV5-8; clone size: few; D gene: -; CDR3 protein: CASQTGVGNNEQFF; CDR3 DNA: TGTGCCAGTCAGACGGGGGTAGGAAACAATGAGCAGTTCTTC
J gene: TRBJ1-4; V gene: TRBV19; clone size: -; D gene: -; CDR3 protein: CASTTGHLNRNEKLFF; CDR3 DNA: TGTGCCAGTACCACAGGGCATTTGAATAGGAATGAAAAACTGTTTTTT
J gene: TRBJ2-5; V gene: TRBV13; clone size: -; D gene: TRBD2; CDR3 protein: CASSLAWGVSGGPEETQYF; CDR3 DNA: TGTGCCAGCAGCTTGGCCTGGGGAGTTAGCGGGGGGCCAGAGGAGACCCAGTACTTC
J gene: TRBJ1-2; V gene: TRBV6-6; clone size: -; D gene: TRBD1; CDR3 protein: CASSVRRTGEVNGYTF; CDR3 DNA: TGTGCCAGCAGTGTCCGACGGACAGGGGAGGTCAATGGCTACACCTTC
J gene: TRBJ1-2; V gene: TRBV7-6; clone size: -; D gene: -; CDR3 protein: CASSRDRTDLGGYTF; CDR3 DNA: TGTGCCAGCAGCCGAGATCGGACGGATCTGGGGGGCTACACCTTC
J gene: TRBJ1-4; V gene: TRBV5-1; clone size: -; D gene: -; CDR3 protein: CASSLESPGATNEKLFF; CDR3 DNA: TGCGCCAGCAGCTTGGAGAGTCCGGGGGCGACTAATGAAAAACTGTTTTTT
J gene: TRBJ1-1; V gene: TRBV29-1; clone size: -; D gene: -; CDR3 protein: CSVTGWSEAFF; CDR3 DNA: TGCAGCGTTACAGGGTGGTCTGAAGCTTTCTTT
J gene: TRBJ2-1; V gene: TRBV7-2; clone size: -; D gene: -; CDR3 protein: CASRGPNLNEQFF; CDR3 DNA: TGTGCCAGTCGGGGGCCGAATCTCAATGAGCAGTTCTTC
J gene: TRBJ1-1; V gene: TRBV29-1; clone size: -; D gene: TRBD1; CDR3 protein: CSVRDSEAFF; CDR3 DNA: TGCAGCGTCCGGGACAGTGAAGCTTTCTTT